Shown below are 3 T cell receptor beta chains from a single sample sequenced in a study of cytomegalovirus exposure and HLA in healthy donors. The assay was immunoSEQ multiplex PCR, and TCRdb's table has in-frame clones only and misses some. The table lists over 200,000 clones, 70% to 90% of them singletons. Input material: PBMCs. These receptor sequences come from a young woman in good health and CMV-seronegative.

The rearrangement joins TRBV27 to TRBJ2-7; 8 nucleotides align to TRBD1. Trimming cost V 4 bases and J 6 bases; bases outside gene matches: 11. Germline CDR1 MNHEY, CDR2 SMNVEV (reference sequence). The CDR3 covers 15 residues. This chain's CDR3 is CASSSLRTGSGEQYF. CDR3 DNA: TGTGCCAGCAGTTCGCTCCGGACAGGGTCGGGCGAGCAGTACTTC.

This clone came up a few times. The rearrangement uses TRBV7-2 and TRBJ1-2; D is possibly TRBD1 (5 bases). CDR3 size: 12 residues. CDR1 SGHTA and CDR2 FQGNSA come from the germline V gene. V was cut by 4 bases and J by 8 bases, with 11 bases left in between. The CDR3: CASSSDRVGYTF. The CDR3 coding sequence is TGTGCCAGCAGCTCCGACAGAGTAGGCTACACCTTC.

This clone has just a few counts. The chain uses TRBV6-1 and TRBJ2-1, with D possibly being TRBD2 (5 bases). The germline gives CDR1 MNHNS, CDR2 SASEGT. This CDR3 comprises 14 residues. V was clipped by 6 bases and J by 6 bases, with 15 bases between them. The CDR3 region has the DNA TGTGCCAGCAGGGCCGCGAGGGAGAGCAATGAGCAGTTCTTC. Protein product: CASRAARESNEQFF.